These 8 T cell receptor beta chains share one sample of origin, sequenced in a study of response to subunit inactivated influenza vaccine (dated by TCRdb to 2017 to 2018). The method was RT-PCR. Sequencing was carried out with an Illumina HiSeq 2500. TCRdb trimmed public reads at Q25 via fastp, called clones via MiXCR and kept in-frame beta chains. Every entry covers one CDR3 protein and lists the most common genes and DNA from its rows. The sample table holds roughly 710,000 distinct CDR3 sequences, of which roughly 15% were seen once. The ten top clones hold 7.6% of the sample. Here the sequenced sample was PBMCs from blood, taken 14 days before vaccination. These receptors were taken from a man in his fifties who received an inactivated influenza vaccine. Donor details come from another sample of the same person, matched by shared clones.

V usage is TRBV7-8 and J usage is TRBJ2-1, with D unresolved. This CDR3 region has 11 residues. The germline CDR1 and CDR2 sequences are SGHVS and FQNEAQ. V was pared by 8 bases and J by 4 bases, with 6 bases between. The CDR3 bases are TGTGCCAGCGCGGCGTACAATGAGCAGTTCTTC. This translates into CASAAYNEQFF.

This clonotype has ten or more counts. The rearrangement links TRBV6-5 to TRBJ1-2, with TRBD1 as a possible D gene (5 bases). V gave up 5 bases and J gave up 8 bases, with 12 bases separating them. The CDR3 totals 12 residues. Germline values: CDR1 MNHEY, CDR2 SVGAGI. The CDR3 region has the DNA TGTGCCAGCAGTCCTACTTGGGGGGGCTACACCTTC. It translates to CASSPTWGGYTF.

The chain employs TRBV30 and TRBJ2-2; D possibly corresponds to TRBD2 (6 bases). This CDR3 is built from 14 residues. Trimming shortened V by 4 bases and J by 7 bases, and 16 bases separated the two germline ends. Germline lookup yields CDR1 GTSNPN and CDR2 SVGIG (reference sequence). The CDR3 coding sequence is TGTGCCTGGACCCTGGGGGGAAACGACGGGGAGCTGTTTTTT. It is translated as CAWTLGGNDGELFF.

This clonotype was counted a few times. The chain employs TRBV12-3 or TRBV12-4 and TRBJ2-3; D may be TRBD2 (6 bases). Trimming pared 2 bases from V and 6 bases from J, leaving 9 bases between. The CDR3 is 13 amino acids. In nucleotides, the CDR3 is TGTGCCAGCAGTTTACGGGAGAGGGATACGCAGTATTTT. Translating it yields CASSLRERDTQYF.

There are a few counts of this clonotype. CDR3 bases: TGTGCCAGCAGACTCGGGACAGGGGCTGGCTACACCTTC. Residues: CASRLGTGAGYTF. The chain links TRBV6-2 or TRBV6-3 to TRBJ1-2, with 10 bases aligning to TRBD1. This CDR3 region has 13 residues. The germline gives CDR1 MNHEY, CDR2 SVGEGT. The V gene end was trimmed by 6 bases and the J gene end by 7 bases; junction bases not matched to a gene: 5.

The chain uses TRBV5-1 and TRBJ2-3; D ambiguous. Germline loops: CDR1 SGHRS, CDR2 YFSETQ. Between the trimmed V and J ends, which lost 0 bases and 4 bases, there was a span of 15 bases. The CDR3 sequence is 16 residues long. In nucleotides, the CDR3 is TGCGCCAGCAGCTTGGACCCCAGGATCAGCGCAGATACGCAGTATTTT. Translating it yields CASSLDPRISADTQYF.

This clonotype was recorded a few times. This rearrangement joins TRBV5-1 to TRBJ2-1, with 7 bases matching TRBD1. The CDR3 consists of 14 residues. Germline lookup yields CDR1 SGHRS and CDR2 YFSETQ. V was pared by 5 bases and J by 7 bases, with 9 bases of the junction left unmatched. The CDR3 DNA follows: TGCGCCAGCAGGAACGAGAGGGGGCTAAATGAGCAGTTCTTC. Translating gives CASRNERGLNEQFF.

This clonotype is labeled as medium-sized. CDR3 loop: CASSLVGVGNEQYF. The CDR3 nucleotides read TGTGCCAGCAGCTTAGTGGGTGTGGGGAACGAGCAGTACTTC. The gene calls are TRBV7-2 and TRBJ2-7; D not resolved. Germline V CDR1 and CDR2: SGHTA, FQGNSA. The CDR3 is made up of 14 amino acids. With 1 base removed from V and 5 bases from J, the gap between germline ends came to 12 bases. Drawing the rest from reference TRBV7-2 and TRBJ2-7, the complete variable domain is GAGVSQSPSNKVTEKGKDVELRCDPISGHTALYWYRQSLGQGLEFLIYFQGNSAPDKSGLPSDRFSAERTGGSVSTLTIQRTQQEDSAVYLCASSLVGVGNEQYFGPGTRLTVT.